This TCR beta chain is drawn from a study of T cell repertoires in cytomegalovirus infection. Study background: Epitope selection comprised recently identified HLA-C-restricted CMV epitopes and well-studied HLA-B-restricted CMV epitopes. A matching HLA type, together with CMV infection, was signaled by public TCR beta signatures.

General study findings and limits: The ex vivo response showed dominance by HLA-C-restricted CMV-specific TCR beta clonotypes. Adding up the frequency of public TCR beta families identified people who carried CMV plus the relevant HLA.

V was cut by 3 bases and J by 0 bases, with 16 bases left in between. Germline lookup yields CDR1 SGDLS and CDR2 YYNGEE. The CDR3 runs to 17 residues. TCRdb redid the calling of the reads with MiXCR, one entry per CDR3 protein. The table records 900,000 to 950,000 distinct CDR3 sequences, roughly 30% of them present only once. On this clonotype itself: Its antigen is not identified.

This receptor was obtained from a human donor in good health (CMV status not recorded). Some clones in this sample may be carry-over from other donors' samples. The specimen comprised cultured CD8+ T cells from PBMCs, sampled from culture after CMV antigen stimulation. This rearrangement joins TRBV9 to TRBJ1-3; D is undetermined. The chain's CDR3 is CASSETPRGYSGNTIYF. CDR3 nucleotide sequence: TGTGCCAGCAGCGAGACCCCTAGAGGGTACTCTGGAAACACCATATATTTT.